The 28 T cell receptor beta chains below come from one sample, sequenced in a study of T cell responses to AZD1222 COVID-19 vaccine (TCRdb year 2021). The time point label corresponds to: about 28 days (+/-7) after the second vaccine dose. Libraries were prepared through the immunoSEQ multiplex PCR assay. The table was pulled from immuneACCESS by TCRdb, which kept in-frame rearrangements only. Such tables lose some clones; where checked, under half of the loss comes from unresolved V genes, and the rest has no known cause. The sample table lists about 130,000 clones, roughly 92% of them with a count of one. About 1.1% of the sample rests with the top ten. The sample here was peripheral blood, taken 28 days after the second AZD1222 dose. The receptors were gathered from an adult who received the AZD1222 COVID-19 vaccine.

The rearrangement joins TRBV6-6 to TRBJ2-7; TRBD1 might be the D (5 bases). The V and J ends lost 5 bases and 7 bases respectively, with 15 bases between them. The CDR3 is made up of 13 amino acids. Germline V CDR1 and CDR2: MNHNY, SVGAGI (reference sequence). The DNA for the CDR3 is TGTGCCAGCAGTATGACAGCATTACGGGAGCAGTACTTC. It is translated as CASSMTALREQYF.

The chain couples TRBV30 to TRBJ2-1; 9 positions agree with TRBD2. This CDR3 is 14 amino acids long. The germline V gene encodes CDR1 GTSNPN and CDR2 SVGIG (reference sequence). CDR3 in DNA: TGTGTCGGGCTTCGACTAGCGGACTACAATGAGCAGTTCTTC. It translates to CVGLRLADYNEQFF.

CDR3 protein: CASSLGRVNTEAFF. The CDR3 DNA reads as TGTGCCAGCAGCTTGGGGCGTGTGAACACTGAAGCTTTCTTT. The chain uses TRBV5-6 and TRBJ1-1, with unresolved D. CDR3 size: 14 residues. Germline V gene lookup returns CDR1 SGHDT and CDR2 YYEEEE. V lost 0 bases, J lost 0 bases, and 6 bases lay in between.

On this clone: One end of the junction does not line up with germline, which may come from a read error. The chain has TRBV6-1 and TRBJ1-2, with a weak D call TRBD1 (6 bases). Germline assignment: CDR1 MNHNS and CDR2 SASEGT. The CDR3 length is 14 residues. The CDR3 reads CASGDGGRSYGYTF. The CDR3 DNA is TGTGCCAGCGGTGACGGGGGGCGATCTTATGGCTACACCTTC.

The chain combines TRBV12-3 or TRBV12-4 with TRBJ1-2; TRBD1 agrees at 7 bases. The CDR3 is made up of 13 amino acids. With V trimmed by 8 bases and J by 2 bases, 5 bases remained unmatched. For the CDR3, the DNA is TGTGCCAGCGTTCGACAGGGAAACTATGGCTACACCTTC. Translated, it gives CASVRQGNYGYTF.

The rearrangement uses TRBV5-4 and TRBJ2-1; no reliable D call. CDR1 SGHNT and CDR2 YYREEE come from the germline V gene (reference sequence). The V gene lost 0 bases and the J gene lost 7 bases, with 23 bases spanning the gap. The CDR3 runs to 18 residues. The CDR3 DNA reads as TGTGCCAGCAGCTTGGGATGGATGGTACCAACTATGAGGAATGAGCAGTTCTTC. Translation gives CASSLGWMVPTMRNEQFF. Drawing the rest from reference TRBV5-4 and TRBJ2-1, the complete variable domain is ETGVTQSPTHLIKTRGQQVTLRCSSQSGHNTVSWYQQALGQGPQFIFQYYREEENGRGNFPPRFSGLQFPNYSSELNVNALELDDSALYLCASSLGWMVPTMRNEQFFGPGTRLTVL.

This chain joins TRBV18 and TRBJ2-2; 9 bases align to TRBD2. The junction had 4 bases not matched to a gene; V was cut back by 1 base and J by 4 bases. Per the germline V gene, CDR1 is KGHSH and CDR2 is LQKENI. There are 16 residues in the CDR3. Written as DNA, the CDR3 is TGTGCCAGCTCACCACTAGCGGGAGAGGTCACCGGGGAGCTGTTTTTT. Protein product: CASSPLAGEVTGELFF.

This chain links TRBV7-2 with TRBJ2-5, with TRBD2 identical over 9 bases. CDR1 is SGHTA, CDR2 FQGNSA, per germline. V lost 2 bases to trimming and J lost 2 bases; unmatched junction nucleotides: 9. The CDR3 consists of 17 residues. The CDR3 sequence is CASSLRGAGGIQETQYF. In nucleotides, the CDR3 is TGTGCCAGCAGCTTAAGGGGCGCGGGGGGGATACAAGAGACCCAGTACTTC.

The V call is TRBV7-2, the J call TRBJ2-3; unclear D gene. Trimming removed 0 bases from V and 4 bases from J, with 11 bases in between. In germline, CDR1 is SGHTA, CDR2 FQGNSA. The CDR3 has 15 residues. In DNA form, the CDR3 reads TGTGCCAGCAGCTTAGCCACAGCGTTTTCAGATACGCAGTATTTT. Protein product: CASSLATAFSDTQYF.

The V gene is TRBV7-2, the J gene TRBJ2-2, with 12 bases aligning to TRBD2. In germline, CDR1 is SGHTA, CDR2 FQGNSA. V was pared by 5 bases and J by 5 bases, with 9 bases of the junction left unmatched. This CDR3 spans 17 amino acids. The CDR3 is CASSTLAGGRNTGELFF. DNA of the CDR3: TGTGCCAGCAGCACCCTAGCGGGAGGGAGAAATACCGGGGAGCTGTTTTTT. Together with reference TRBV7-2 and TRBJ2-2, the CDR3 gives the full variable domain: GAGVSQSPSNKVTEKGKDVELRCDPISGHTALYWYRQSLGQGLEFLIYFQGNSAPDKSGLPSDRFSAERTGGSVSTLTIQRTQQEDSAVYLCASSTLAGGRNTGELFFGEGSRLTVL.

The chain employs TRBV15 and TRBJ1-5; D gene unclear. The CDR3 is 13 residues long. The germline V gene encodes CDR1 LNHNV and CDR2 YYDKDF (reference sequence). The V end lost 10 bases, the J end lost 5 bases, and 15 bases lay between the germline ends. The CDR3 here is CAIGGWSHQPQHF. The CDR3 region has the DNA TGTGCCATCGGAGGGTGGTCGCATCAGCCCCAGCATTTT.

Written as DNA, the CDR3 is TGCGCCAGCAGCCATGTCAGGGGTTCCTCACCCCTCCACTTT. As protein: CASSHVRGSSPLHF. The V call is TRBV4-3, the J call TRBJ1-6; maybe TRBD1 (6 bases). In germline, CDR1 is LGHNA, CDR2 YSLEER. The CDR3 extends over 14 amino acids. Trimming took off 3 bases at V and 10 bases at J, with 13 bases between the two ends.

The chain uses TRBV11-3 and TRBJ2-1; 10 nucleotides match TRBD1. After removal of 5 bases from V and 5 bases from J, the junction contained 6 bases not matched to a gene. Germline CDR1 reads SGHNT; CDR2 reads YENEEA. This CDR3 contains 15 residues. Here the CDR3 reads CASSERQGANNEQFF. Here the CDR3 DNA reads TGTGCCAGCAGCGAGCGACAGGGGGCAAACAATGAGCAGTTCTTC.

The J gene is TRBJ1-6, the V gene TRBV5-8, with 7 bases that match TRBD1. The CDR3 spans 14 residues. V dropped 5 bases and J dropped 7; count of bases not matched to a gene: 6. The germline V gene encodes CDR1 SGHTS and CDR2 YDEGEE. CDR3 nucleotide sequence: TGTGCCAGCAGTCTGGGACAGAAAAATTCACCCCTCCACTTT. Translated, it gives CASSLGQKNSPLHF.

The chain uses TRBV3-1 (or the pseudogene TRBV3-2) and TRBJ2-7; 7 nucleotides agree with TRBD2. J lost 0 bases, V lost 7 bases, and 9 bases had no gene match. In germline, CDR1 is LGHDT, CDR2 YNNKEL (reference sequence). The CDR3 length is 15 residues. The CDR3 protein is CASTGSSGNSYEQYF. CDR3 DNA: TGTGCCAGCACCGGCTCTAGCGGCAACTCCTACGAGCAGTACTTC.

The table lists this clone with a count of one. J is TRBJ1-1 and V is TRBV20-1; D is unclear. V lost 3 bases, J lost 2 bases, and 10 bases lay in between. Germline V gene data show CDR1 as DFQATT and CDR2 as SNEGSKA (reference sequence). This CDR3 has 13 residues. The CDR3 region has the DNA TGCAGTGCTAGTTTTGCGGCTAACACTGAAGCTTTCTTT. This codes for CSASFAANTEAFF.

The table lists this clone with a few counts. The chain has TRBV5-6 and TRBJ2-2; D is uncertain. The germline V gene encodes CDR1 SGHDT and CDR2 YYEEEE. Deletions cut 5 bases from V and 1 base from J, with 9 bases between. The CDR3 is made up of 14 amino acids. The CDR3 DNA reads TGTGCCAGCAGTCCCCCGGGGAACACCGGGGAGCTGTTTTTT. Residues: CASSPPGNTGELFF.

V and J are TRBV2 and TRBJ1-6; TRBD1 might be the D (6 bases). Trimming removed 7 bases at V and 9 bases at J, with 13 bases between. The CDR3 totals 13 residues. Germline V lookup: CDR1 SNHLY, CDR2 FYNNEI. CDR3 DNA sequence: TGTGCCAGCAAGGCAGGGGAGTCTTCACCCCTCCACTTT. Encoded protein: CASKAGESSPLHF.

The rearrangement links TRBV10-3 to TRBJ2-7, with 10 nucleotides matching TRBD1. V gave up 4 bases and J gave up 4 bases; unmatched junction bases: 4. CDR1 is ENHRY and CDR2 is SYGVKD in the germline V gene. The CDR3 sequence is 14 residues long. CDR3 sequence: CAISGGTGAYEQYF. In nucleotides, the CDR3 is TGTGCCATCAGTGGGGGGACAGGGGCATACGAGCAGTACTTC.

V and J are TRBV2 and TRBJ1-1; the D gene is possibly TRBD1 (6 bases). V was trimmed by 6 bases and J by 1 base, leaving 15 bases between them. CDR1 is SNHLY, CDR2 FYNNEI, per germline. The CDR3 contains 15 residues. The CDR3 sequence: CASSAPGQTNTEAFF. CDR3 coding DNA: TGTGCCAGCAGCGCTCCGGGACAAACGAACACTGAAGCTTTCTTT.

V usage is TRBV3-1 (or the pseudogene TRBV3-2) and J usage is TRBJ1-1; tentative D call: TRBD1 (5 bases). The germline CDR1 and CDR2 sequences are LGHDT and YNNKEL (reference sequence). V was clipped by 6 bases and J by 8 bases, with 25 bases between them. The CDR3 runs 16 residues. CDR3 in DNA: TGTGCCAGCAGAAGCCAAGATTTATTCCAGGGTGGAGAAGCTTTCTTT. Translated, it gives CASRSQDLFQGGEAFF.

V gene TRBV15 combines with J gene TRBJ1-5; 7 nucleotides match TRBD1. This CDR3 has 14 residues. The V segment lost 5 bases and the J segment 4 bases; nucleotides outside the gene matches: 5. Germline assignment: CDR1 LNHNV and CDR2 YYDKDF (reference sequence). Here the CDR3 DNA reads TGTGCCACCAGCCGGCAGGGGGATAATCAGCCCCAGCATTTT. Translated, it gives CATSRQGDNQPQHF.

This chain joins TRBV6-1 and TRBJ1-5; D not certain. In germline, CDR1 is MNHNS, CDR2 SASEGT. The V gene lost 3 bases and the J gene lost 7 bases, with 10 bases spanning the gap. This CDR3 region has 13 residues. CDR3 region: CASSDLQAQPQHF. The CDR3, as DNA: TGTGCCAGCAGTGATCTTCAGGCACAGCCCCAGCATTTT.

V usage is TRBV5-6 and J usage is TRBJ1-5; D is perhaps TRBD1 (5 bases). CDR1 is SGHDT, CDR2 YYEEEE, per germline. V was trimmed by 1 base and J by 3 bases, leaving 11 bases between them. There are 15 residues in the CDR3. CDR3 in DNA: TGTGCCAGCAGCTTGTGGGGGGATTTCAATCAGCCCCAGCATTTT. Amino acids: CASSLWGDFNQPQHF.

This sequence joins TRBV4-1 and TRBJ2-3; tentatively, D is TRBD1 or TRBD2 (6 bases each). Deletions cut 0 bases from V and 7 bases from J, with 17 bases between. CDR3 size: 16 residues. CDR1 is MGHRA, CDR2 YSYEKL, per germline. CDR3 sequence: CASSQDPGAREYTQYF. CDR3 DNA: TGCGCCAGCAGCCAAGATCCGGGGGCCCGCGAGTATACGCAGTATTTT.

The gene calls are TRBV5-1 and TRBJ2-7; 7 bases are a match to TRBD1. CDR1 is SGHRS, CDR2 YFSETQ, per germline. The CDR3 extends over 13 amino acids. V lost 4 bases, J lost 6 bases, and 7 bases stayed unmatched. CDR3 in DNA: TGCGCCAGCAGCCCAATAAACAGGGGCGAGCAGTACTTC. It is translated as CASSPINRGEQYF.

This chain joins TRBV10-3 and TRBJ1-2; TRBD1 aligns across 7 bases. Germline loops: CDR1 ENHRY, CDR2 SYGVKD. V lost 3 bases, J lost 4 bases, and 5 bases stayed unmatched. This CDR3 has 14 amino acids. The CDR3 DNA follows: TGTGCCATCAGTGATGACGACAGGGCCTATGGCTACACCTTC. The encoded protein is CAISDDDRAYGYTF.

The sample holds a few counts of this clone. The chain links TRBV7-9 to TRBJ1-2; D is unresolved. Germline CDR1 is SEHNR and CDR2 is FQNEAQ (reference sequence). Deletions cut 1 base from V and 5 bases from J, with 5 bases between. This CDR3 contains 12 residues. The CDR3 reads CASSLETYGYTF. CDR3 in DNA: TGTGCCAGCAGCTTAGAGACGTATGGCTACACCTTC.